This T cell receptor (beta chain) is drawn from a study of beta chain features in type 1 diabetes. Study outcomes and limitations: All four CD4+ subsets from Type 1 diabetes patients carried moderately but significantly shorter TCRB CDR3s.

Every single donor gave one heparinised blood draw, and these averaged about 110 mL. The germline CDR1 and CDR2 sequences are MDHEN and SYDVKM. The V end was cut by 2 bases, the J end by 5 bases, with 10 bases between. This CDR3 has 13 residues. In this sample, this clone turned up a few times. What it recognizes is unknown. Reverse transcription of all isolated RNA meant that expressed TCRB transcripts were sequenced. Generated by immunoSEQ multiplex PCR, the TCRdb table keeps only in-frame clones and is missing some. The sample includes around 260,000 clones, roughly 21% seen only once; the top ten take 0.025% to 0.035%.

This sequence was found in a woman aged 40 to 50 with type 1 diabetes. The material sequenced was naive CD4+ T cells from blood. V gene TRBV28 combines with J gene TRBJ2-7; D is perhaps TRBD2 (5 bases). CDR3 in amino acids: CASSLKLVDEQYF. The CDR3 nucleotides read TGTGCCAGCAGTTTAAAACTAGTCGACGAGCAGTACTTC.